These 27 T cell receptor beta chains share one sample of origin, sequenced in a study of T cell responses to AZD1222 COVID-19 vaccine. Using immunoSEQ multiplex PCR, the repertoire was profiled, and TCRdb retains in-frame clones only, with some absent. The data show about 120,000 clones, about nine tenths seen once. Sequenced material: peripheral blood, taken on day 0 of AZD1222 vaccination. These TCRs come from an adult in good health.

The chain has TRBV28 and TRBJ2-2; 7 positions match TRBD1. The CDR3 spans 16 residues. Trimming cost V 4 bases and J 3 bases; bases outside gene matches: 8. Germline V gene sequence: CDR1 MDHEN, CDR2 SYDVKM. The CDR3 loop reads CASSSQRGRDTGELFF. CDR3 DNA: TGTGCCAGCAGTTCGCAAAGGGGGCGGGACACCGGGGAGCTGTTTTTT.

The chain recombines TRBV30 with TRBJ2-3; 8 bases fit TRBD2. Germline values: CDR1 GTSNPN, CDR2 SVGIG (reference sequence). The CDR3 is made up of 19 amino acids. V was clipped by 2 bases and J by 1 base; unmatched bases: 17. CDR3 in DNA: TGTGCCTGGAGTCTTAACCCTTTTTCGGCGGGGGGACGCACAGATACGCAGTATTTT. It encodes CAWSLNPFSAGGRTDTQYF.

This chain links TRBV29-1 with TRBJ2-1, with D possibly matching TRBD2 (5 bases). V was clipped by 6 bases and J by 9 bases, with 18 bases between them. CDR1 SQVTM and CDR2 ANQGSEA come from the germline V gene. The length of the CDR3 is 13 residues. CDR3 in amino acids: CSVEGSQLSEQFF. CDR3 DNA sequence: TGCAGCGTAGAGGGAAGTCAGTTGAGTGAGCAGTTCTTC.

This clone turned up a few times. CDR3 residues: CASSLGDGEKLFF. In DNA, the CDR3 is TGTGCCAGCAGCTTAGGGGATGGGGAAAAACTGTTTTTT. This chain joins TRBV7-9 and TRBJ1-4; D not resolved. This CDR3 has 13 amino acids. Germline V gene lookup returns CDR1 SEHNR and CDR2 FQNEAQ (reference sequence). With 1 base removed from V and 8 bases from J, the gap between germline ends came to 8 bases. The whole variable domain, filled in from reference TRBV7-9 and TRBJ1-4, reads DTGVSQNPRHKITKRGQNVTFRCDPISEHNRLYWYRQTLGQGPEFLTYFQNEAQLEKSRLLSDRFSAERPKGSFSTLEIQRTEQGDSAMYLCASSLGDGEKLFFGSGTQLSVL.

Here the CDR3 reads CASSLVFGELFF. In DNA, the CDR3 is TGTGCCAGCAGCTTGGTGTTCGGGGAGCTGTTTTTT. The chain links TRBV5-4 to TRBJ2-2; D ambiguous. The V gene's germline CDR1 is SGHNT and CDR2 YYREEE (reference sequence). The V end was cut by 0 bases, the J end by 7 bases, with 4 bases between. This CDR3 contains 12 residues.

This clone was seen a single time. The rearrangement links TRBV11-2 to TRBJ1-1; unclear D gene. Germline V gene lookup returns CDR1 SGHAT and CDR2 FQNNGV. This CDR3 has 11 residues. Trimming cost V 3 bases and J 10 bases, with 9 bases left between them. CDR3 bases: TGTGCCAGCAGCTTGCGAGCCGGAGCTTTCTTT. Translated, it gives CASSLRAGAFF.

This clone was detected once. The chain combines TRBV5-6 with TRBJ2-7; TRBD1 might be the D (5 bases). V was clipped by 3 bases and J by 3 bases, with 7 bases between them. This CDR3 region has 12 residues. The germline V gene has CDR1 SGHDT and CDR2 YYEEEE. DNA for the CDR3: TGTGCCAGCAGCTACCAGGGCTACGAGCAGTACTTC. It translates to CASSYQGYEQYF.

The chain employs TRBV7-2 and TRBJ2-2; 13 nucleotides match TRBD2. Germline V gene lookup returns CDR1 SGHTA and CDR2 FQGNSA. The CDR3 is made up of 17 amino acids. After removal of 4 bases from V and 7 bases from J, the junction contained 9 bases not matched to a gene. The CDR3 region is CASSSWTSGSWIGELFF. The CDR3 nucleotides read TGTGCCAGCAGCTCCTGGACTAGCGGGAGCTGGATCGGGGAGCTGTTTTTT.

V usage is TRBV19 and J usage is TRBJ2-1; D remains ambiguous. Trimming cost V 5 bases and J 7 bases, with 9 bases left between them. The CDR3 has 12 residues. The V gene's germline CDR1 is LNHDA and CDR2 SQIVND (reference sequence). CDR3 region: CASSVGWNEQFF. CDR3 sequence (DNA): TGTGCCAGTAGTGTGGGATGGAATGAGCAGTTCTTC.

V is TRBV28 and J is TRBJ2-7; 7 bases are shared with TRBD1. This CDR3 is 13 amino acids long. Germline CDR1 and CDR2: MDHEN and SYDVKM. V lost 3 bases to trimming and J lost 6 bases; unmatched junction nucleotides: 5. The CDR3: CASSLPQGPEQYF. The DNA for the CDR3 is TGTGCCAGCAGTTTGCCACAGGGGCCCGAGCAGTACTTC.

Of note for this clone: Additional DNA sequences in this sample encode the identical CDR3. The rearrangement uses TRBV7-2 and TRBJ2-7, with TRBD1 identical over 12 bases. Germline V gene sequence: CDR1 SGHTA, CDR2 FQGNSA. The CDR3 loop spans 14 amino acids. Unmatched junction bases numbered 6, after V lost 5 bases and J lost 7 bases. CDR3 sequence (DNA): TGTGCCAGCAGCCCGGGACAGGGGGCAAGGGAGCAGTACTTC. As protein: CASSPGQGAREQYF.

This clone was detected a few times. The chain uses TRBV5-5 and TRBJ2-7, with D perhaps matching TRBD2 (6 bases). The CDR3 has 16 residues. V was shortened by 4 bases and J by 1 base, with 18 bases between the two germline ends. Germline-derived CDR1 and CDR2 are SGHKS and YYEKEE (reference sequence). CDR3 bases: TGTGCCAGCAGCCCGACGGGGGACGCCCGATCCTACGAGCAGTACTTC. This gives the protein CASSPTGDARSYEQYF.

The chain couples TRBV5-6 to TRBJ2-3, with 7 bases matching TRBD2. The CDR3 totals 16 residues. The germline V gene has CDR1 SGHDT and CDR2 YYEEEE. V gave up 4 bases and J gave up 1 base; unmatched junction bases: 9. The CDR3 loop is CASSPSAGLGTDTQYF. DNA of the CDR3: TGTGCCAGCAGCCCCTCAGCGGGGCTCGGCACAGATACGCAGTATTTT.

The chain joins TRBV19 to TRBJ1-2; TRBD1 is a possible D gene (5 bases). Between the trimmed V and J ends, which lost 5 bases and 0 bases, there was a span of 16 bases. There are 16 residues in the CDR3. The germline CDR1 and CDR2 sequences are LNHDA and SQIVND (reference sequence). As DNA, the CDR3 is TGTGCCAGTAGTCACAGGAGGGGAGGTACTAACTATGGCTACACCTTC. This sequence encodes CASSHRRGGTNYGYTF.

V and J are TRBV7-6 and TRBJ2-7, with 8 bases matching TRBD1. The CDR3 extends over 14 amino acids. The junction had 6 bases not matched to a gene; V was cut back by 4 bases and J by 4 bases. Germline CDR1 and CDR2: SGHVS and FNYEAQ. The DNA of the CDR3 is TGTGCCAGCAGCTCGACAGGGGTTGGGTACGAGCAGTACTTC. Amino acid sequence: CASSSTGVGYEQYF.

This chain uses TRBV2 with TRBJ2-5, with TRBD1 as a possible D gene (6 bases). Trimming took 8 bases from V and 2 from J, leaving 15 bases between them. CDR3 length: 14 residues. Germline CDR1 reads SNHLY; CDR2 reads FYNNEI. As DNA, the CDR3 is TGTGCCAGCCTACAGGGAGATGGGCAAGAGACCCAGTACTTC. Protein: CASLQGDGQETQYF.

The CDR3, as DNA: TGTGCCAGCAGCCGTCCGGGACTTAAAGAGACCCAGTACTTC. Protein: CASSRPGLKETQYF. The chain is built from TRBV5-4 and TRBJ2-5; possible D gene TRBD2, 6 bases. The CDR3 loop spans 14 amino acids. V was shortened by 4 bases and J by 3 bases, with 13 bases between the two germline ends. Germline V gene data show CDR1 as SGHNT and CDR2 as YYREEE (reference sequence).

This clone was picked up one time. V is TRBV4-2 and J is TRBJ2-3, with 10 bases matching TRBD2. The CDR3 contains 16 residues. V was pared by 3 bases and J by 2 bases, with 5 bases of the junction left unmatched. The germline gives CDR1 LGHNA, CDR2 YNFKEQ. CDR3 DNA: TGTGCCAGCAGCCAGGATACTAGCGGGAACACAGATACGCAGTATTTT. Amino acid sequence: CASSQDTSGNTDTQYF.

This chain links TRBV6-5 with TRBJ2-7; TRBD1 or TRBD2 may be the D gene (7 bases each). The CDR3 contains 15 residues. Germline V gives CDR1 MNHEY, CDR2 SVGAGI. Trimming removed 2 bases at V and 1 base at J, with 12 bases between. CDR3 region: CASSYVRGGSYEQYF. In DNA form, the CDR3 reads TGTGCCAGCAGTTACGTCAGGGGGGGGTCCTACGAGCAGTACTTC.

The rearrangement uses TRBV11-2 and TRBJ1-2; D is unclear. CDR3 length: 12 amino acids. Germline CDR1 is SGHAT and CDR2 is FQNNGV. Trimming stripped 2 bases from V and 3 bases from J, with 4 bases between. The CDR3 DNA reads TGTGCCAGCAGCTTAACAGACTATGGCTACACCTTC. Amino acids: CASSLTDYGYTF.

This clone was found once. V is TRBV30 and J is TRBJ2-2; D is possibly TRBD1 (7 bases). There are 13 residues in the CDR3. Looked up from germline, CDR1 is GTSNPN and CDR2 is SVGIG (reference sequence). The V gene lost 2 bases and the J gene lost 5 bases, with 9 bases spanning the gap. The CDR3 nucleotides read TGTGCCTGGAGTTCAGGGGGGACCGGGGAGCTGTTTTTT. It yields the protein CAWSSGGTGELFF.

The rearrangement joins TRBV6-6 to TRBJ2-1; D possibly uses TRBD1 or TRBD2 (6 bases each). The CDR3 runs 13 residues. The germline V and J ends were trimmed by 11 bases and 6 bases, with 17 bases remaining between them. Germline CDR1 reads MNHNY; CDR2 reads SVGAGI (reference sequence). The CDR3 sequence: CAASPGGLNEQFF. Here the CDR3 DNA reads TGTGCCGCGAGCCCCGGGGGCCTCAATGAGCAGTTCTTC.

The rearrangement joins TRBV19 to TRBJ2-2; no clear D gene. Trimming cost V 3 bases and J 3 bases, with 11 bases left between them. Germline V gene sequence: CDR1 LNHDA, CDR2 SQIVND (reference sequence). This CDR3 region has 15 residues. The CDR3 sequence: CASSMAQAYTGELFF. The DNA of the CDR3 is TGTGCCAGTAGTATGGCGCAGGCGTACACCGGGGAGCTGTTTTTT.

The V gene is TRBV5-6, the J gene TRBJ1-1, with no clear D. V was cut by 0 bases and J by 6 bases, with 12 bases left in between. Germline assignment: CDR1 SGHDT and CDR2 YYEEEE. The CDR3 runs to 14 residues. The CDR3 coding sequence is TGTGCCAGCAGCTTGGTTGGAAGTGGGCCTGAAGCTTTCTTT. Protein sequence: CASSLVGSGPEAFF.

The chain employs TRBV10-2 and TRBJ2-7, with a tentative D call TRBD2 (5 bases). Trimming removed 4 bases from V and 0 bases from J, with 10 bases in between. Germline lookup yields CDR1 WSHSY and CDR2 SAAADI. The CDR3 consists of 14 residues. The CDR3 DNA sequence: TGCGCCAGCAGTGGGTCGAGGGACTCCTACGAGCAGTACTTC. Translating it yields CASSGSRDSYEQYF.

This clone appeared a few times. The chain links TRBV30 to TRBJ1-6, with D perhaps TRBD1 (5 bases). The germline V and J ends were trimmed by 3 bases and 14 bases, with 20 bases remaining between them. CDR1 is GTSNPN and CDR2 is SVGIG in the germline V gene (reference sequence). The CDR3 covers 14 residues. The DNA for the CDR3 is TGTGCCTGGAGCAAACCCCTTTGGGGCCCCGCCCTCCACTTT. Protein: CAWSKPLWGPALHF.

This sequence joins TRBV27 and TRBJ2-3; 9 nucleotides match TRBD2. V lost 5 bases, J lost 0 bases, and 15 bases stayed unmatched. CDR3 length: 19 amino acids. The germline V gene encodes CDR1 MNHEY and CDR2 SMNVEV (reference sequence). CDR3 loop: CASSPTTGTSRFSTDTQYF. CDR3 nucleotide sequence: TGTGCCAGCAGTCCGACGACTGGGACTAGCAGATTTAGCACAGATACGCAGTATTTT.